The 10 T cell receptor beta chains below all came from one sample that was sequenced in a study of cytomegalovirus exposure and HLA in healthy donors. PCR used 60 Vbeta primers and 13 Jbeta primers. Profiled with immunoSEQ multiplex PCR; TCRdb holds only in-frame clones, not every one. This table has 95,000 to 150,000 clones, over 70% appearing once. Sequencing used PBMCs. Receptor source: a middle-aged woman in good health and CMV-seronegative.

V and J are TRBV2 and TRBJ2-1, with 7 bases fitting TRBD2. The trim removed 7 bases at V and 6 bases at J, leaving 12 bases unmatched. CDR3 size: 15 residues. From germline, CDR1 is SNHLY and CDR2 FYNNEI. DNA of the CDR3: TGTGCCAGCAACCCCTGGGAGGGGTCGGGCAATGAGCAGTTCTTC. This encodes CASNPWEGSGNEQFF.

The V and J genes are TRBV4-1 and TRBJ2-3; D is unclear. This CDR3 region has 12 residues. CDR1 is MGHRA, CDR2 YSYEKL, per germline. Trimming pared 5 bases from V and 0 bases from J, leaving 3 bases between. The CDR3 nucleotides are TGCGCCAGCAGCGGCAGCACAGATACGCAGTATTTT. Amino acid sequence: CASSGSTDTQYF.

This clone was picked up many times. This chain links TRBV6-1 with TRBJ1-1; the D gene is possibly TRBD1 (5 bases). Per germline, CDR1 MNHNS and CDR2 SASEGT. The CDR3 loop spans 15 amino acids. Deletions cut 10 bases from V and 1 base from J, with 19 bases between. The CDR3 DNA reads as TGTGCCAATAGTAAGGGGAATTACCCGAACACTGAAGCTTTCTTT. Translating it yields CANSKGNYPNTEAFF.

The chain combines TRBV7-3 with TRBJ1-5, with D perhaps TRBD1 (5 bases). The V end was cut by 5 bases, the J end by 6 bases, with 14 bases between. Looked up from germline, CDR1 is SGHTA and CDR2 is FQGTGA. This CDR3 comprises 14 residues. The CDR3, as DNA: TGTGCCAGCAGCCTCGGGGGTACGAGTCAGCCCCAGCATTTT. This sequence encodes CASSLGGTSQPQHF. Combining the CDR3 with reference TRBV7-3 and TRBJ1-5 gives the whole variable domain GAGVSQTPSNKVTEKGKYVELRCDPISGHTALYWYRQSLGQGPEFLIYFQGTGAADDSGLPNDRFFAVRPEGSVSTLKIQRTERGDSAVYLCASSLGGTSQPQHFGDGTRLSIL.

CDR3 in amino acids: CASEGGFEGKSEQYF. DNA for the CDR3: TGTGCCAGCGAGGGTGGTTTCGAGGGAAAGAGCGAGCAGTACTTC. The chain is built from TRBV6-1 and TRBJ2-7; a weak D match, TRBD2 (5 bases). CDR1 and CDR2 (germline): MNHNS, SASEGT. Trimming shortened V by 8 bases and J by 6 bases, and 23 bases separated the two germline ends. The CDR3 extends over 15 amino acids.

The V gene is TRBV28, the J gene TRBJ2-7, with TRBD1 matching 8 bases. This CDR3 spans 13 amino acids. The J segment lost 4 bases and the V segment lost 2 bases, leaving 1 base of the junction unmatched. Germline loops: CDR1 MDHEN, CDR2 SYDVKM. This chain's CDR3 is CASSLGDRYEQYF. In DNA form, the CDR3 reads TGTGCCAGCAGTTTAGGGGACAGGTACGAGCAGTACTTC.

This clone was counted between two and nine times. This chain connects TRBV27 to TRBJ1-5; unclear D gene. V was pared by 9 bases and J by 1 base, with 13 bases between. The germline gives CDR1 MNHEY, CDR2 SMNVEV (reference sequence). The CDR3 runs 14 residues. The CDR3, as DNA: TGTGCCAGTAGGCCGGTCGGGAGCAATCAGCCCCAGCATTTT. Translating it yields CASRPVGSNQPQHF.

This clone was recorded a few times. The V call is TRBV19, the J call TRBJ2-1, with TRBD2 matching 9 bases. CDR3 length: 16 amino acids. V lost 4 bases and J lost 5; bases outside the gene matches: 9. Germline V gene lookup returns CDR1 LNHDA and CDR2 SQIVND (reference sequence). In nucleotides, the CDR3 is TGTGCCAGTAGTACCCAATTGGGACTAGCCCACAATGAGCAGTTCTTC. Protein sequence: CASSTQLGLAHNEQFF.

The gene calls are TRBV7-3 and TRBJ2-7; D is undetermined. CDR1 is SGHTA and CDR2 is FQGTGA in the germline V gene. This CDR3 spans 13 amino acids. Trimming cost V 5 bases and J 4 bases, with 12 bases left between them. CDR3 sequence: CASSPGKNYEQYF. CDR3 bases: TGTGCCAGCAGCCCAGGAAAGAATTACGAGCAGTACTTC.

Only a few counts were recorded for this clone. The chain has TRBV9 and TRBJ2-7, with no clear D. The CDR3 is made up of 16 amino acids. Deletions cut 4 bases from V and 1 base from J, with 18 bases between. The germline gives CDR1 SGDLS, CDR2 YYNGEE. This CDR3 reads CASSSQEAVLSYEQYF. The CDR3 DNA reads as TGTGCCAGCAGCTCTCAAGAGGCAGTCCTGTCCTACGAGCAGTACTTC.